Below, 17 T cell receptor beta chains from the same sample are listed, as sequenced in a study of blood T cell repertoires in COVID-19. Some clones are missing from TCRdb's copy, which holds only in-frame ones; the method was immunoSEQ multiplex PCR. The sample has around 54,000 clones, approximately 88% seen once; the top ten hold less than 2.5%. Sequenced input: peripheral blood. The receptors come from a human donor in a cohort sampled during active COVID-19.

In its sample, this clone was seen once. This chain connects TRBV19 to TRBJ2-3; maybe TRBD2 (6 bases). Germline V gives CDR1 LNHDA, CDR2 SQIVND (reference sequence). V was clipped by 5 bases and J by 0 bases, with 15 bases between them. There are 16 residues in the CDR3. CDR3 DNA: TGTGCCAGTAGTCAACAACCCCGGGGGAGCACAGATACGCAGTATTTT. As protein: CASSQQPRGSTDTQYF. Filled out from reference TRBV19 and TRBJ2-3, the complete variable domain reads DGGITQSPKYLFRKEGQNVTLSCEQNLNHDAMYWYRQDPGQGLRLIYYSQIVNDFQKGDIAEGYSVSREKKESFPLTVTSAQKNPTAFYLCASSQQPRGSTDTQYFGPGTRLTVL.

The genes are TRBV19 and TRBJ1-1; D possibly corresponds to TRBD1 (5 bases). CDR3 length: 15 residues. Looked up from germline, CDR1 is LNHDA and CDR2 is SQIVND (reference sequence). V lost 1 base and J lost 4, with 13 bases in between. CDR3 sequence: CASSIARGTGTEAFF. CDR3 coding DNA: TGTGCCAGTAGTATAGCAAGGGGAACGGGCACTGAAGCTTTCTTT.

This chain links TRBV13 with TRBJ2-2, with 7 bases that match TRBD1. The length of the CDR3 is 19 residues. The J segment lost 0 bases and the V segment lost 2 bases, leaving 12 bases of the junction unmatched. Germline CDR1 and CDR2: PRHDT and FYEKMQ (reference sequence). CDR3 nucleotides: TGTGCCAGCAGCTTAACCGGGACAGTTTTTTTCGCGAACACCGGGGAGCTGTTTTTT. This encodes CASSLTGTVFFANTGELFF. The full variable domain, with the rest looked up from reference TRBV13 and TRBJ2-2, is AAGVIQSPRHLIKEKRETATLKCYPIPRHDTVYWYQQGPGQDPQFLISFYEKMQSDKGSIPDRFSAQQFSDYHSELNMSSLELGDSALYFCASSLTGTVFFANTGELFFGEGSRLTVL.

The rearrangement joins TRBV18 to TRBJ1-2; perhaps TRBD1 as D (6 bases). The ends were cut back, 3 bases at V and 4 bases at J, with 9 bases in the middle. Germline V gene sequence: CDR1 KGHSH, CDR2 LQKENI. This CDR3 is 13 amino acids long. Here the CDR3 DNA reads TGTGCCAGCTCACCGGGACACTCCTATGGCTACACCTTC. Translation gives CASSPGHSYGYTF.

The V gene is TRBV6-5, the J gene TRBJ2-3; 10 bases are shared with TRBD1. From germline, CDR1 is MNHEY and CDR2 SVGAGI. The ends lost 7 bases at V and 6 bases at J; junction bases unmatched: 7. CDR3 length: 14 amino acids. Written as DNA, the CDR3 is TGTGCCAGCAACCCGGGACAGGGGTCTGATACGCAGTATTTT. It encodes CASNPGQGSDTQYF.

This chain links TRBV19 with TRBJ2-2; TRBD2 matches 11 bases. The germline V gene has CDR1 LNHDA and CDR2 SQIVND (reference sequence). Trimming took 6 bases from V and 7 from J; bases not matched to a gene: 10. The CDR3 totals 16 residues. The CDR3 bases are TGTGCCAGTAGCCAACTAGCGGGGGCCGTCGGCGGGGAGCTGTTTTTT. Translation: CASSQLAGAVGGELFF.

The J gene is TRBJ2-7, the V gene TRBV6-5; tentatively, D is TRBD2 (6 bases). Germline CDR1 and CDR2: MNHEY and SVGAGI. V was pared by 2 bases and J by 5 bases, with 16 bases between. CDR3 length: 15 residues. CDR3 loop: CASSYRRGTLDEQYF. CDR3 coding DNA: TGTGCCAGCAGTTACCGGCGGGGTACATTGGACGAGCAGTACTTC.

The chain uses TRBV4-3 and TRBJ2-3; 7 bases fit TRBD1. CDR3 length equals 16 residues. V was pared by 4 bases and J by 4 bases, with 11 bases of the junction left unmatched. Germline loops: CDR1 LGHNA, CDR2 YSLEER. CDR3 residues: CASSRQTGAGADTQYF. The CDR3 nucleotides are TGCGCCAGCAGCCGCCAAACAGGGGCGGGTGCAGATACGCAGTATTTT.

This chain links TRBV3-1 (or the pseudogene TRBV3-2) with TRBJ2-3; D is unresolved. Germline V gene sequence: CDR1 LGHDT, CDR2 YNNKEL (reference sequence). The CDR3 loop spans 14 amino acids. Between the trimmed V and J ends, which lost 0 bases and 0 bases, there was a span of 4 bases. CDR3 in amino acids: CASSQDMSTDTQYF. The CDR3 DNA reads as TGTGCCAGCAGCCAAGATATGAGCACAGATACGCAGTATTTT.

The chain is built from TRBV28 and TRBJ2-1; 10 positions agree with TRBD2. The V and J ends lost 7 bases and 8 bases, in that order; junction bases with no gene match: 8. The length of the CDR3 is 14 residues. The germline CDR1 and CDR2 sequences are MDHEN and SYDVKM. The CDR3 bases are TGTGCCAGCACTAGGTCTAGCGGGAGCTATGAGCAGTTCTTC. Translated, it gives CASTRSSGSYEQFF.

J is TRBJ2-1 and V is TRBV4-1; D perhaps matches TRBD2 (5 bases). V lost 1 base, J lost 0 bases, and 13 bases lay in between. Germline V CDR1 and CDR2: MGHRA, YSYEKL. The CDR3 has 17 amino acids. The CDR3 nucleotides are TGCGCCAGCAGCCAAGCTGTAGCGACGAGCTCCTACAATGAGCAGTTCTTC. Its protein product is CASSQAVATSSYNEQFF.

The V call is TRBV7-8, the J call TRBJ2-6; tentatively, D is TRBD1 (8 bases). This CDR3 is 19 amino acids long. The V gene lost 5 bases and the J gene lost 2 bases, with 22 bases spanning the gap. The V gene's germline CDR1 is SGHVS and CDR2 FQNEAQ. As DNA, the CDR3 is TGTGCCAGCAGCCCCGGGGGGCCAGGGGGCTTACCTGGGGCCAACGTCCTGACTTTC. Translated: CASSPGGPGGLPGANVLTF.

The chain carries TRBV7-3 and TRBJ2-3, with 8 nucleotides matching TRBD2. The V segment lost 4 bases and the J segment 2 bases; nucleotides outside the gene matches: 5. Germline V gene lookup returns CDR1 SGHTA and CDR2 FQGTGA. The CDR3 consists of 15 residues. The DNA for the CDR3 is TGTGCCAGCAGCTCCCGTAGCGGGGACACAGATACGCAGTATTTT. This codes for CASSSRSGDTDTQYF.

The gene calls are TRBV7-2 and TRBJ2-3; 9 nucleotides line up with TRBD2. Trimming took 3 bases from V and 7 from J; bases not matched to a gene: 5. Germline loops: CDR1 SGHTA, CDR2 FQGNSA. This CDR3 has 14 amino acids. This chain's CDR3 is CASSLASGTNTQYF. CDR3 in DNA: TGTGCCAGCAGCTTGGCTAGCGGGACGAATACGCAGTATTTT.

The chain links TRBV2 to TRBJ2-7; TRBD1 matches at 7 bases. CDR1 SNHLY and CDR2 FYNNEI come from the germline V gene. With V trimmed by 6 bases and J by 4 bases, 12 bases remained unmatched. The length of the CDR3 is 15 residues. The CDR3 DNA reads as TGTGCCAGCAGGGCGCGACAGGGAGAGATTTACGAGCAGTACTTC. Translated: CASRARQGEIYEQYF. The whole variable domain, filled in from reference TRBV2 and TRBJ2-7, reads EPEVTQTPSHQVTQMGQEVILRCVPISNHLYFYWYRQILGQKVEFLVSFYNNEISEKSEIFDDQFSVERPDGSNFTLKIRSTKLEDSAMYFCASRARQGEIYEQYFGPGTRLTVT.

V and J are TRBV11-1 and TRBJ2-3; TRBD2 agrees at 9 bases. J gave up 0 bases and V 5 bases, and 6 bases lay outside the gene matches. The CDR3 is 16 residues long. The germline V gene has CDR1 SGHAT and CDR2 FQDESV (reference sequence). The CDR3 here is CASSDDAGGSTDTQYF. In nucleotides, the CDR3 is TGTGCCAGCAGCGATGACGCGGGGGGGAGCACAGATACGCAGTATTTT.

This rearrangement joins TRBV7-2 to TRBJ2-1; the D gene is possibly TRBD2 (6 bases). The CDR3 totals 17 residues. Germline CDR1 SGHTA, CDR2 FQGNSA. Trimming stripped 4 bases from V and 4 bases from J, with 20 bases between. The CDR3, as DNA: TGTGCCAGCAGCTCGGTAAGGTCGGGGAGGTGGTACAATGAGCAGTTCTTC. Its protein product is CASSSVRSGRWYNEQFF.